This is a list of T cell receptor beta chains from one sample in a study of blood T cell repertoires in COVID-19. Here immunoSEQ multiplex PCR was the method, and the copy in TCRdb shows in-frame clones only, minus some. The sample includes around 200,000 clones, under 90% of them seen just once. Source material: peripheral blood. These receptors were collected from a woman aged 70 to 79 with COVID-19, enrolled during active disease. CDR3s include the opening cysteine and the closing phenylalanine or tryptophan. D genes are given only for firm matches. Clone size appears in some rows only: once, few, many, or a class for an expanded clone.

j_call | cdr3_length | d_call | clone_size | v_call | cdr3_nt | cdr3_aa
TRBJ2-1 | 16 | NA | NA | TRBV5-6 | TGTGCCAGCAGCTTGGTGCCTAGCAGATCCTACAATGAGCAGTTCTTC | CASSLVPSRSYNEQFF
TRBJ2-1 | 13 | TRBD1 | NA | TRBV5-1 | TGCGCCAGCAATGACCAGAGACAGGGTGAGCAGTTCTTC | CASNDQRQGEQFF
TRBJ2-1 | 13 | NA | NA | TRBV7-9 | TGTGCCAGCGAAGCGTGGGGGGAGGATGAGCAGTTCTTC | CASEAWGEDEQFF
TRBJ1-3 | 15 | NA | NA | TRBV19 | TGTGCCAGTAGTCCCCGACGGAGCTCTGGAAACACCATATATTTT | CASSPRRSSGNTIYF
TRBJ1-2 | 15 | NA | NA | TRBV14 | TGTGCCAGCAGCCAAGATAGGAGGGGACTTTATGGCTACACCTTC | CASSQDRRGLYGYTF
TRBJ2-2 | 15 | TRBD1 | once | TRBV19 | TGTGCCAGTAGTATGCAGGGGGCCTACACCGGGGAGCTGTTTTTT | CASSMQGAYTGELFF
TRBJ2-2 | 15 | NA | NA | TRBV11-3 | TGTGCCAGCAGCTCCCGGGGAAACACGGCCGGGGAGCTGTTTTTT | CASSSRGNTAGELFF
TRBJ2-3 | 17 | TRBD1 | once | TRBV10-3 | TGTGCCATCAGTGAGTCGGTTTCAGGGGGTGACACAGATACGCAGTATTTT | CAISESVSGGDTDTQYF
TRBJ1-1 | 13 | NA | NA | TRBV19 | TGTGCCAGTAGTATGTCCACTAACACTGAAGCTTTCTTT | CASSMSTNTEAFF
TRBJ2-7 | 14 | TRBD1 | NA | TRBV5-1 | TGCGCCAGCAGCTTGACAGGGGCCGGCTACGAGCAGTACTTC | CASSLTGAGYEQYF
TRBJ1-6 | 15 | NA | NA | TRBV3-1/TRBV3-2 | TGTGCCAGCAGCCTGGCGGGGTTCTATAATTCACCCCTCCACTTT | CASSLAGFYNSPLHF
TRBJ2-5 | 16 | TRBD1 | NA | TRBV30 | TGTGCCTGGAGTGGGGGGACAGGGTGGTATTCGGAGACCCAGTACTTC | CAWSGGTGWYSETQYF
TRBJ1-1 | 13 | NA | NA | TRBV6-5 | TGTGCCAGCAGGGAGCGGGCCCCCACTGAAGCTTTCTTT | CASRERAPTEAFF
TRBJ1-2 | 15 | NA | NA | TRBV7-3 | TGTGCCAGCAGCTTAAGGGGAACGAGGGAGGGAGGCTACACCTTC | CASSLRGTREGGYTF
TRBJ2-2 | 16 | TRBD2 | NA | TRBV6-5 | TGTGCCAGCAGTTATGCCCCGGGGGGGAACACCGGGGAGCTGTTTTTT | CASSYAPGGNTGELFF
TRBJ2-7 | 11 | TRBD1 | NA | TRBV30 | TGTGCCTGGAGGACAGGGTACGAGCAGTACTTC | CAWRTGYEQYF
TRBJ2-3 | 17 | NA | NA | TRBV2 | TGTGCCAGCAGGACAGGTAAAACAAGTCCTAGCACAGATACGCAGTATTTT | CASRTGKTSPSTDTQYF
TRBJ2-7 | 15 | TRBD1 | NA | TRBV18 | TGTGCCAGCTCACGCGGACAGGGGGCCGCCTACGAGCAGTACTTC | CASSRGQGAAYEQYF
TRBJ1-3 | 14 | NA | NA | TRBV5-1 | TGCGCCAGCAGCCTTCGGAGCTCTGGAAACACCATATATTTT | CASSLRSSGNTIYF
TRBJ1-5 | 14 | NA | NA | TRBV30 | TGTGCCTGGGGGGAGGGCCTCGAAAATCAGCCCCAGCATTTT | CAWGEGLENQPQHF
TRBJ1-2 | 13 | NA | NA | TRBV2 | TGTGCCAGCAGAATACCCGAGGGCTATGGCTACACCTTC | CASRIPEGYGYTF
TRBJ1-1 | 17 | NA | NA | TRBV10-3 | TGTGCCATCAGTGACCCTACCCGCAGCGGACTGGGCACTGAAGCTTTCTTT | CAISDPTRSGLGTEAFF
TRBJ2-7 | 15 | TRBD1 | NA | TRBV15 | TGTGCCACCAGCAGAGACGGACAGGGTTCCTACGAGCAGTACTTC | CATSRDGQGSYEQYF
TRBJ2-1 | 17 | TRBD2 | NA | TRBV27 | TGTGCCAGCAGTTTTCCCGGGCTAGCGGGACTTTACAATGAGCAGTTCTTC | CASSFPGLAGLYNEQFF
TRBJ1-5 | 14 | NA | NA | TRBV21-1 | TGTGCCAGCGGAAGAGACAGGGGCGGCCAGCCCCAGCATTTT | CASGRDRGGQPQHF
TRBJ1-6 | 16 | NA | NA | TRBV3-1/TRBV3-2 | TGTGCCAGCAGCCAAGACCGCCAGGGAAGGGGTTCACCCCTCCACTTT | CASSQDRQGRGSPLHF
TRBJ2-1 | 16 | TRBD2 | NA | TRBV7-8 | TGTGCCAGCAGCTTAGAGACTAGCGGGAGGTACAATGAGCAGTTCTTC | CASSLETSGRYNEQFF
TRBJ1-1 | 16 | TRBD1 | NA | TRBV7-9 | TGTGCCAGCAGCTTAGCGATGGGACAGGGAGGGACTGAAGCTTTCTTT | CASSLAMGQGGTEAFF
TRBJ1-6 | 12 | NA | NA | TRBV28 | TGTGCCAGCAGGAACAGAAATTCACCCCTCCACTTT | CASRNRNSPLHF
TRBJ2-5 | 14 | NA | NA | TRBV11-2 | TGTGCCAGCAGCTTAGGTGCCTCGGTGGAGACCCAGTACTTC | CASSLGASVETQYF
TRBJ2-3 | 15 | NA | NA | TRBV6-4 | TGTGCCAGCAGTGACTCGAACAGTCGATTTAGTACGCAGTATTTT | CASSDSNSRFSTQYF
TRBJ1-3 | 12 | NA | NA | TRBV3-1/TRBV3-2 | TGTGCCAGCAGCCCTCAGGGAAACACCATATATTTT | CASSPQGNTIYF
TRBJ1-2 | 14 | NA | NA | TRBV5-5 | TGTGCCAGCAGCCGACCGGAGGGGACCGTTGGCTACACCTTC | CASSRPEGTVGYTF
TRBJ1-3 | 15 | TRBD1 | NA | TRBV11-3 | TGTGCCAGCAGCGCGGGGACAGCCTCTGGAAACACCATATATTTT | CASSAGTASGNTIYF
TRBJ1-3 | 13 | NA | NA | TRBV6-6 | TGTGCCAGCAGTAGCATGGCTGGAAACACCATATATTTT | CASSSMAGNTIYF
TRBJ1-1 | 13 | NA | once | TRBV28 | TGTGCCAGCAGTTTTCGACAGGACGGGGAAGCTTTCTTT | CASSFRQDGEAFF
TRBJ2-1 | 15 | TRBD2 | NA | TRBV18 | TGTGCCAGCTCCCCCCCGCCAGCGGGAGTAAATGAGCAGTTCTTC | CASSPPPAGVNEQFF
TRBJ1-4 | 14 | NA | few | TRBV5-8 | TGTGCCAGCAGGAATCAGCTAGGCAATGAAAAACTGTTTTTT | CASRNQLGNEKLFF
TRBJ2-1 | 19 | TRBD2 | NA | TRBV5-4 | TGTGCCAGCAGCCCGGGACAGGGACTAGCGGGAGGGCCCTACAATGAGCAGTTCTTC | CASSPGQGLAGGPYNEQFF
TRBJ2-5 | 11 | NA | NA | TRBV20-1 | TGCAGTGGCGGGGATGCGAAGACCCAGTACTTC | CSGGDAKTQYF
TRBJ2-1 | 11 | NA | NA | TRBV20-1 | TGCAGGCTACAGGGCGGCAATGAGCAGTTCTTC | CRLQGGNEQFF
TRBJ2-2 | 18 | TRBD2 | few | TRBV4-2 | TGTGCCAGCAGCCAAGATCAGTTGGGGACTATGAACACCGGGGAGCTGTTTTTT | CASSQDQLGTMNTGELFF
TRBJ1-5 | 17 | NA | NA | TRBV10-1 | TGCGCCAGCAGTGAGTCCGGGACATCGTATAGCAATCAGCCCCAGCATTTT | CASSESGTSYSNQPQHF
TRBJ2-4 | 15 | NA | NA | TRBV5-1 | TGCGCCAGCAGCTTCCTGTCGGGCCGGGGAAACATTCAGTACTTC | CASSFLSGRGNIQYF
TRBJ1-1 | 14 | NA | few | TRBV5-6 | TGTGCCAGCAGCTTACATACAGGGAACTATGAAGCTTTCTTT | CASSLHTGNYEAFF
TRBJ2-1 | 13 | TRBD1 | NA | TRBV5-6 | TGTGCCAGCAGCCAAGGACAGGTAGGGGAGCAGTTCTTC | CASSQGQVGEQFF
TRBJ1-5 | 14 | NA | NA | TRBV28 | TGTGCCAGCAGGCAGGGGATCCGGGATCAGCCCCAGCATTTT | CASRQGIRDQPQHF
TRBJ1-5 | 14 | TRBD1 | NA | TRBV3-1/TRBV3-2 | TGTGCCAGCAGCCGGAGACAGGGTAGTGAGCCCCAGCATTTT | CASSRRQGSEPQHF
TRBJ1-5 | 16 | NA | few | TRBV3-1/TRBV3-2 | TGTGCCAGCAGCCAAAGATCCGGGGGAAGCAATCAGCCCCAGCATTTT | CASSQRSGGSNQPQHF
TRBJ1-2 | 15 | NA | once | TRBV3-1/TRBV3-2 | TGTGCCAGCAGCCAACCGGGACACGGGGTTGTGGGCTACACCTTC | CASSQPGHGVVGYTF
TRBJ1-5 | 15 | TRBD1 | NA | TRBV28 | TGTGCCAGCAGAGACAGGGCCCTCTTCAATCAGCCCCAGCATTTT | CASRDRALFNQPQHF
TRBJ2-5 | 15 | TRBD1 | NA | TRBV5-4 | TGTGCCAGCAGCTACCCCGGACAGGGAGGAGAGACCCAGTACTTC | CASSYPGQGGETQYF
TRBJ2-1 | 15 | TRBD1 | NA | TRBV6-5 | TGTGCCAGCGGAAGACAGGGGAGCTCCTACAATGAGCAGTTCTTC | CASGRQGSSYNEQFF
TRBJ2-6 | 16 | NA | once | TRBV24-1 | TGTGCCACCAGTGGGGGGGTTGGCTCTGGGGCCAACGTCCTGACTTTC | CATSGGVGSGANVLTF
TRBJ2-3 | 14 | NA | few | TRBV5-4 | TGTGCCAGCAGCTTGGGGAGACCTACAGATACGCAGTATTTT | CASSLGRPTDTQYF
TRBJ1-1 | 16 | TRBD1 | NA | TRBV5-8 | TGTGCCAGCAGCGTAACCGGGACAGTTATGAACACTGAAGCTTTCTTT | CASSVTGTVMNTEAFF
TRBJ1-5 | 13 | NA | NA | TRBV5-1 | TGCGCCAGCAGCTTGGACAGCTATCAGCCCCAGCATTTT | CASSLDSYQPQHF
TRBJ2-3 | 17 | TRBD2 | NA | TRBV5-1 | TGCGCCAGCAGCTTGGACGCTAGCGGGGGATACACAGATACGCAGTATTTT | CASSLDASGGYTDTQYF
TRBJ1-2 | 14 | NA | NA | TRBV19 | TGTGCCAGTAGTATAGATCGGACAAGCTATGGCTACACCTTC | CASSIDRTSYGYTF
TRBJ1-6 | 12 | NA | NA | TRBV7-9 | TGTGCCAGCAGCTTAGTAAATTCACCCCTCCACTTT | CASSLVNSPLHF